This TCR beta chain was identified in a study of identical twins. TCRdb re-called the 5' RACE reads through MiXCR, storing one row per CDR3 protein. The sample records hundreds of thousands of distinct CDR3 sequences, 6.5% to 9% being singletons. The CDR3 extends over 13 amino acids. V was cut by 8 bases and J by 6 bases, with 15 bases left in between. The sample was also linked to a second study, of yellow fever vaccine responses in identical twins.

Sequencing input: CD8+ T cells sorted from blood. This clonotype was obtained from a young woman in good health. The chain uses TRBV12-3 or TRBV12-4 and TRBJ2-3, with D unresolved. CDR3: CASSRTAVDTQYF. The CDR3 DNA reads TGTGCCAGCTCCCGGACCGCCGTGGATACGCAGTATTTT.